Below, 22 T cell receptor beta chains from the same sample are listed, as sequenced in a study of CD4+ T cells in melanoma. Sequencing was performed with immunoSEQ multiplex PCR; in TCRdb, only in-frame clones are kept and a portion is missing. Of over 130,000 clones listed, about nine tenths are singletons. Receptor source: a human donor with melanoma.

The chain uses TRBV5-1 and TRBJ1-4; no definite D call. Deletions cut 5 bases from V and 0 bases from J, with 11 bases between. The CDR3 is made up of 15 amino acids. Per germline, CDR1 SGHRS and CDR2 YFSETQ. CDR3 sequence (DNA): TGCGCCAGCAGACGGGCTCTCTCAACTAATGAAAAACTGTTTTTT. Translation gives CASRRALSTNEKLFF.

This sequence joins TRBV28 and TRBJ1-3; 7 nucleotides agree with TRBD1. This CDR3 is built from 15 residues. CDR1 MDHEN and CDR2 SYDVKM come from the germline V gene. V was clipped by 6 bases and J by 2 bases; unmatched bases: 7. The CDR3 region has the DNA TGTGCCAGCAGCACCATGCAGGGGGCTGGAAACACCATATATTTT. Its protein product is CASSTMQGAGNTIYF.

This chain connects TRBV5-1 to TRBJ2-3; D uncertain. CDR3 length: 15 amino acids. The V gene lost 0 bases and the J gene lost 0 bases, with 8 bases spanning the gap. CDR1 and CDR2 (germline): SGHRS, YFSETQ. The CDR3 nucleotides are TGCGCCAGCAGCTTGGACAAGCCTAGCACAGATACGCAGTATTTT. Translation gives CASSLDKPSTDTQYF.

This clone was detected only once. The chain is built from TRBV19 and TRBJ1-4, with D perhaps matching TRBD1 (5 bases). Trimming removed 5 bases at V and 8 bases at J, with 12 bases between. The CDR3 length is 13 residues. CDR1 is LNHDA, CDR2 SQIVND, per germline (reference sequence). In DNA, the CDR3 is TGTGCCAGTAGTGGGCAGGGAGGGGAAAAACTGTTTTTT. It codes for CASSGQGGEKLFF.

The V and J genes are TRBV4-2 and TRBJ2-5; TRBD1 is a possible D gene (6 bases). The CDR3 is 15 amino acids. From germline, CDR1 is LGHNA and CDR2 YNFKEQ. V was cut by 1 base and J by 4 bases, with 13 bases left in between. CDR3 region: CASSQGTAGAETQYF. For the CDR3, the DNA is TGTGCCAGCAGCCAAGGGACAGCCGGGGCAGAGACCCAGTACTTC.

The chain is built from TRBV10-1 and TRBJ2-7; the D gene is possibly TRBD2 (5 bases). This CDR3 has 15 residues. With 3 bases removed from V and 5 bases from J, the gap between germline ends came to 17 bases. CDR1 is WNHNN and CDR2 is SYGVQD in the germline V gene (reference sequence). As DNA, the CDR3 is TGCGCCAGCAGTGATTCGGAGACAACGCGGGACGAGCAGTACTTC. It yields the protein CASSDSETTRDEQYF.

V gene TRBV5-4 combines with J gene TRBJ1-6; 8 bases are shared with TRBD1. The CDR3 consists of 16 residues. Germline CDR1 is SGHNT and CDR2 is YYREEE (reference sequence). The trim removed 2 bases at V and 6 bases at J, leaving 7 bases unmatched. The CDR3 loop reads CASSLSGGSINSPLHF. CDR3 sequence (DNA): TGTGCCAGCAGCTTATCAGGGGGCTCTATTAATTCACCCCTCCACTTT.

This clone was seen just once. The CDR3 here is CASSYSGGAYEQYF. The DNA for the CDR3 is TGTGCCAGCTCGTATAGCGGGGGGGCCTACGAGCAGTACTTC. The chain links TRBV18 to TRBJ2-7; 11 bases line up with TRBD2. The CDR3 sequence is 14 residues long. The V gene's germline CDR1 is KGHSH and CDR2 LQKENI. Trimming cost V 6 bases and J 2 bases; bases outside gene matches: 3.

V usage is TRBV5-4 and J usage is TRBJ2-2, with D uncertain. The CDR3 spans 14 residues. CDR1 is SGHNT, CDR2 YYREEE, per germline (reference sequence). V lost 0 bases, J lost 1 base, and 4 bases lay in between. Here the CDR3 DNA reads TGTGCCAGCAGCTTGGACCGGAACACCGGGGAGCTGTTTTTT. As protein: CASSLDRNTGELFF. The complete variable domain, with remaining parts taken from reference TRBV5-4 and TRBJ2-2, reads ETGVTQSPTHLIKTRGQQVTLRCSSQSGHNTVSWYQQALGQGPQFIFQYYREEENGRGNFPPRFSGLQFPNYSSELNVNALELDDSALYLCASSLDRNTGELFFGEGSRLTVL.

V gene TRBV29-1 combines with J gene TRBJ2-7; 9 bases align to TRBD1. Germline values: CDR1 SQVTM, CDR2 ANQGSEA. V shed 7 bases, J shed 9 bases, and the junction held 16 bases outside the gene matches. The CDR3 consists of 14 residues. The CDR3 DNA reads as TGCAGCGCAAAGGGACAGGGTGACGCAGCTTGGCAGTACTTC. It is translated as CSAKGQGDAAWQYF.

This clone was recorded only once. The rearrangement uses TRBV7-9 and TRBJ1-1; no clear D. The CDR3 is made up of 13 amino acids. V shed 4 bases and J shed 4 bases, with 10 bases lying between them. From germline, CDR1 is SEHNR and CDR2 FQNEAQ (reference sequence). The CDR3 DNA sequence: TGTGCCAGCAGCTCCTACAGAGCCACTGAAGCTTTCTTT. Translated, it gives CASSSYRATEAFF.

The chain couples TRBV19 to TRBJ1-6; no firm D call. The CDR3 loop spans 13 amino acids. V was trimmed by 5 bases and J by 7 bases, leaving 9 bases between them. Germline V gene data show CDR1 as LNHDA and CDR2 as SQIVND (reference sequence). In DNA, the CDR3 is TGTGCCAGTAGTTGGGGATTGAATTCACCCCTCCACTTT. It specifies CASSWGLNSPLHF. The variable domain in full, completed from reference TRBV19 and TRBJ1-6, reads DGGITQSPKYLFRKEGQNVTLSCEQNLNHDAMYWYRQDPGQGLRLIYYSQIVNDFQKGDIAEGYSVSREKKESFPLTVTSAQKNPTAFYLCASSWGLNSPLHFGNGTRLTVT.

The V and J genes are TRBV4-2 and TRBJ2-7, with no clear D. In germline, CDR1 is LGHNA, CDR2 YNFKEQ. V lost 5 bases to trimming and J lost 2 bases, with 13 bases between them. CDR3 length: 14 amino acids. CDR3 coding DNA: TGTGCCAGCAGCTTTGTAACCAGCGCCTACGAGCAGTACTTC. Amino acids: CASSFVTSAYEQYF.

The rearrangement links TRBV6-6 to TRBJ2-7; TRBD1 might be the D (6 bases). CDR1 is MNHNY, CDR2 SVGAGI, per germline (reference sequence). Deletions cut 5 bases from V and 3 bases from J, with 8 bases between. This CDR3 spans 12 amino acids. The DNA for the CDR3 is TGTGCCAGCAGTCGGACAGACTACGAGCAGTACTTC. Translation gives CASSRTDYEQYF.

This clone was counted once. This chain joins TRBV30 and TRBJ1-1; no clear D. The germline V gene has CDR1 GTSNPN and CDR2 SVGIG (reference sequence). V lost 5 bases, J lost 10 bases, and 17 bases lay in between. CDR3 length equals 12 residues. CDR3 DNA: TGTGCCTGGGAGGATCGGGGTTTGGGAGCTTTCTTT. It is translated as CAWEDRGLGAFF.

The chain links TRBV5-5 to TRBJ2-6; no firm D call. V shed 4 bases and J shed 5 bases, with 4 bases lying between them. Germline V gene data show CDR1 as SGHKS and CDR2 as YYEKEE (reference sequence). The CDR3 is made up of 12 amino acids. CDR3: CASSQRANVLTF. DNA of the CDR3: TGTGCCAGCAGCCAACGGGCCAACGTCCTGACTTTC. Full variable domain (outside the CDR3, taken from reference TRBV5-5 and TRBJ2-6): DAGVTQSPTHLIKTRGQQVTLRCSPISGHKSVSWYQQVLGQGPQFIFQYYEKEERGRGNFPDRFSARQFPNYSSELNVNALLLGDSALYLCASSQRANVLTFGAGSRLTVL.

This clone has only one observation. The chain recombines TRBV5-8 with TRBJ1-1; D is ambiguous. CDR1 and CDR2 from the germline V gene are SGHTS and YDEGEE. Deletions cut 4 bases from V and 5 bases from J, with 12 bases between. The CDR3 has 13 residues. The CDR3 sequence is CASSPYGGTEAFF. DNA for the CDR3: TGTGCCAGCAGCCCTTACGGTGGGACTGAAGCTTTCTTT.

The rearrangement uses TRBV11-3 and TRBJ1-1, with D possibly being TRBD1 (5 bases). The CDR3 has 13 residues. V lost 5 bases, J lost 5 bases, and 12 bases lay in between. Per germline, CDR1 SGHNT and CDR2 YENEEA. CDR3 loop: CASSPRRATEAFF. The CDR3 DNA reads as TGTGCCAGCAGCCCCCGCAGGGCTACTGAAGCTTTCTTT.

The chain joins TRBV6-6 to TRBJ1-1; no firm D call. CDR1 is MNHNY, CDR2 SVGAGI, per germline (reference sequence). The CDR3 is made up of 15 amino acids. With 3 bases removed from V and 1 base from J, the gap between germline ends came to 12 bases. In DNA form, the CDR3 reads TGTGCCAGCAGTTATCCAACGGGCGGGAACACTGAAGCTTTCTTT. It encodes CASSYPTGGNTEAFF.

The chain joins TRBV2 to TRBJ2-5, with TRBD2 matching over 8 bases. The CDR3 runs to 14 residues. CDR1 is SNHLY, CDR2 FYNNEI, per germline. Trimming took 5 bases from V and 7 from J; bases not matched to a gene: 9. Written as DNA, the CDR3 is TGTGCCAGCAGTACTACGGGGGGGCAGGGGACCCAGTACTTC. Its translation is CASSTTGGQGTQYF.

This clone appeared a single time. V is TRBV15 and J is TRBJ2-5; tentatively, D is TRBD1 (6 bases). Germline CDR1 reads LNHNV; CDR2 reads YYDKDF (reference sequence). V lost 1 base, J lost 0 bases, and 9 bases lay in between. The CDR3 runs to 15 residues. In DNA form, the CDR3 reads TGTGCCACCAGCAGAGGTGGACAGAACCAAGAGACCCAGTACTTC. Its translation is CATSRGGQNQETQYF.

This clone was observed a handful of times. The chain combines TRBV2 with TRBJ2-3, with a possible D match to TRBD1 (6 bases). This CDR3 comprises 15 residues. Trimming stripped 8 bases from V and 4 bases from J, with 19 bases between. Germline values: CDR1 SNHLY, CDR2 FYNNEI. The CDR3 nucleotides read TGTGCCAGCCGAGTGAACAGGGCCGGCGCAGATACGCAGTATTTT. Its translation: CASRVNRAGADTQYF.